Below, one TCR beta chain is given with its context. Other DNA sequences in the sample encode the same CDR3. The protocol was immunoSEQ multiplex PCR, while the TCRdb copy is restricted to in-frame clones and leaves out a portion. Among 150,000 to 200,000 clones listed, 90% to 95% were seen once. This sample was taken from a study of control samples from healthy donors and cancer patients. The TCR was taken from a woman aged 35 to 49 in good health. The sequencing sample was made of blood.

Written as DNA, the CDR3 is TGCGCCAGCAGCCCGGGAAGGTACTCTGGAAACACCATATATTTT. This codes for CASSPGRYSGNTIYF. This chain links TRBV4-3 with TRBJ1-3; no definite D call. Looked up from germline, CDR1 is LGHNA and CDR2 is YSLEER. V dropped 4 bases and J dropped 0 bases, with 10 bases sitting between them. CDR3 length: 15 amino acids.